The rows below give T cell receptor beta chains drawn from one sample of a study of T cells after yellow fever vaccination. MiXCR, run by TCRdb on the 5' RACE reads, gives a single entry per CDR3 protein. The sample shows over 110,000 distinct CDR3 sequences, 7.7% of them seen only once. This specimen was CD4+ T cells sorted from PBMCs, taken 5 days after the yellow fever booster vaccination. The receptors originated from a man aged 25 to 40 who received the YFV17D yellow fever vaccine. The CDR3 runs from the conserved cysteine through the conserved F or W. Fields, in order: D gene, J gene, V gene, clone size, CDR3 protein, CDR3 DNA. A D gene is named only where the DNA matches it firmly. Clone size is shown for a subset of rows, as once, few, many or a class of expanded clone.

-	TRBJ2-5	TRBV29-1	many	CSVESGQKETQYF	TGCAGCGTTGAATCCGGACAGAAAGAGACCCAGTACTTC
TRBD2	TRBJ2-1	TRBV20-1	many	CSAIHSGAGEREQFF	TGCAGTGCTATCCATTCCGGGGCGGGAGAAAGGGAGCAGTTCTTC
TRBD2	TRBJ2-2	TRBV5-1	many	CASSLASLAGAGELFF	TGCGCCAGCAGCTTGGCCTCCCTAGCGGGGGCCGGGGAGCTGTTTTTT
TRBD2	TRBJ2-7	TRBV7-9	many	CASRKLAGGPDEQYF	TGTGCCAGCAGGAAATTAGCGGGAGGGCCGGACGAGCAGTACTTC
-	TRBJ2-7	TRBV7-2	many	CASSPWTSSSYEQYF	TGTGCCAGCAGCCCTTGGACTTCGAGCTCCTACGAGCAGTACTTC
-	TRBJ2-1	TRBV29-1	many	CSVRTPPGNEQFF	TGCAGCGTTAGGACTCCCCCGGGTAATGAGCAGTTCTTC
-	TRBJ1-6	TRBV5-1	many	CASSLENSPLHF	TGCGCCAGCAGCTTGGAGAATTCACCCCTCCACTTT
TRBD2	TRBJ2-7	TRBV4-3	-	CASSQDALATYEQYF	TGCGCCAGCAGCCAAGACGCACTAGCGACCTACGAGCAGTACTTC
TRBD2	TRBJ2-7	TRBV20-1	few	CSASTLGGRAGEQYF	TGCAGTGCTTCTACTTTGGGCGGGAGGGCCGGGGAGCAGTACTTC
-	TRBJ2-2	TRBV28	many	CASRSRYGELFF	TGTGCCAGCAGATCTCGGTACGGGGAGCTGTTTTTT
-	TRBJ2-7	TRBV27	many	CASSFEPGTPYEQYF	TGTGCCAGCAGTTTCGAGCCCGGGACACCCTACGAGCAGTACTTC
-	TRBJ2-7	TRBV4-2	many	CASSQAGRLGEQYF	TGTGCCAGCAGCCAAGCGGGACGGCTAGGGGAGCAGTACTTC
-	TRBJ2-1	TRBV6-5	many	CASSYFDEQFF	TGTGCCAGCAGTTACTTCGATGAGCAGTTCTTC
-	TRBJ2-5	TRBV18	many	CASSPPPYGSETQYF	TGTGCCAGCTCACCTCCTCCTTACGGGAGTGAGACCCAGTACTTC
TRBD2	TRBJ2-1	TRBV23-1	few	CASSRTSGAANEQFF	TGCGCCAGCAGTCGAACTAGCGGAGCCGCGAATGAGCAGTTCTTC
-	TRBJ1-1	TRBV29-1	-	CSVDGAGANTEAFF	TGCAGCGTTGACGGCGCAGGGGCTAACACTGAAGCTTTCTTT
TRBD2	TRBJ2-1	TRBV28	many	CASRRTSGVYNEQFF	TGTGCCAGCAGGAGGACTAGCGGGGTATACAATGAGCAGTTCTTC
TRBD2	TRBJ2-2	TRBV2	-	CAFCLDSGGRENTGELFF	TGTGCCTTCTGTTTAGATTCCGGCGGGAGGGAGAATACCGGGGAGCTGTTTTTT
-	TRBJ1-6	TRBV19	many	CASREGSEYNSPLHF	TGTGCCAGTCGGGAAGGAAGCGAATATAATTCACCCCTCCACTTT
-	TRBJ2-1	TRBV7-9	few	CASSLNRGRVNNEQFF	TGTGCCAGCAGCTTAAATCGGGGGCGCGTAAACAATGAGCAGTTCTTC
TRBD2	TRBJ2-1	TRBV19	many	CASSRTSGTIYNEQFF	TGTGCCAGTAGTAGGACTAGCGGGACAATTTACAATGAGCAGTTCTTC
TRBD2	TRBJ2-3	TRBV5-6	many	CASSLSGTYSTDTQYF	TGTGCCAGCAGCCTTAGCGGGACCTACTCCACAGATACGCAGTATTTT
TRBD1	TRBJ2-7	TRBV19	-	CARSMPGGDEQYF	TGTGCCAGAAGTATGCCAGGGGGCGACGAGCAGTACTTC
-	TRBJ1-5	TRBV4-3	many	CASSQDAGRSNQPQHF	TGCGCCAGCAGCCAAGATGCGGGTAGGAGCAATCAGCCCCAGCATTTT
-	TRBJ2-7	TRBV28	-	CASSFSAKSSYEQYF	TGTGCCAGCAGTTTTAGCGCTAAATCCTCCTACGAGCAGTACTTC
TRBD2	TRBJ2-3	TRBV7-2	many	CASSLLAGGADTQYF	TGTGCCAGCAGCTTACTAGCGGGAGGCGCAGATACGCAGTATTTT
-	TRBJ2-1	TRBV5-6	many	CASSRDTENEQFF	TGTGCCAGCAGCCGGGACACAGAAAACGAGCAGTTCTTC
TRBD2	TRBJ2-2	TRBV5-1	many	CASSLSGRATGELFF	TGCGCCAGCAGCTTGAGCGGGAGGGCCACCGGGGAGCTGTTTTTT
-	TRBJ1-5	TRBV20-1	many	CSAQVGGSNQPQHF	TGCAGTGCTCAAGTGGGGGGGAGCAATCAGCCCCAGCATTTT
TRBD1	TRBJ2-7	TRBV15	many	CATSSLTGAYEQYF	TGTGCCACCAGCAGCCTGACAGGGGCCTACGAGCAGTACTTC
-	TRBJ2-1	TRBV12-3/TRBV12-4	many	CASRLDQNYNEQFF	TGTGCCAGCAGATTAGATCAGAATTACAATGAGCAGTTCTTC
-	TRBJ1-1	TRBV5-1	many	CASSGRGWGTEAFF	TGCGCCAGCAGCGGCAGGGGTTGGGGGACTGAAGCTTTCTTT
TRBD2	TRBJ2-7	TRBV20-1	-	CSAKGGRAVLEQYF	TGCAGTGCCAAGGGCGGGAGGGCAGTTTTGGAGCAGTACTTC
-	TRBJ2-7	TRBV20-1	few	CCARDPGPRGPYEQYF	TGCTGTGCTAGAGATCCGGGCCCACGGGGTCCCTACGAGCAGTACTTC
-	TRBJ1-6	TRBV19	many	CASSTRGGGVDNSPLHF	TGTGCCAGTAGTACCCGCGGCGGGGGAGTAGACAATTCACCCCTCCACTTT
-	TRBJ2-7	TRBV7-2	many	CASSLSLGAGPYEQYF	TGTGCCAGCAGCTTAAGTCTGGGGGCGGGCCCCTACGAGCAGTACTTC